This T cell receptor beta chain was sequenced during a study of blood T cell repertoires in COVID-19. On the study more broadly: Nucleic acid was either cDNA or gDNA, and it came from T cells, B-cell-depleted T cells, or PBMCs.

Source study methods: For nucleated cells, counts were estimated from reference gene primer amplification. Data came from immunoSEQ multiplex PCR; TCRdb stores just in-frame clones and leaves some out. V and J calls and clone size are as listed in that table; D and trimming were resolved from the DNA. The data show 400,000 or so clones, roughly 89% seen once. The Seattle patients, enrolled during active infection, were followed longitudinally. The CDR3 contains 16 residues. V lost 2 bases and J 5 bases, leaving 18 bases between the germline ends. Germline assignment: CDR1 MDHEN and CDR2 SYDVKM. This chain uses TRBV28 with TRBJ2-5, with TRBD2 as a possible D gene (5 bases). This sequence was found in a man younger than 30 with COVID-19, enrolled during active disease. The sequencing input was peripheral blood. As DNA, the CDR3 is TGTGCCAGCAGTTTAGGCCATGGGAGCCTGGGGGAGACCCAGTACTTC. This gives the protein CASSLGHGSLGETQYF.